Here is one TCR beta chain with its context. Its cognate antigen is unknown. Germline V CDR1 and CDR2: SGHDT, YYEEEE. Germline trimming cut 2 bases from V and 1 base from J; bases unmatched to any gene: 7. CDR3 size: 16 residues. This sample was included in a study of T cell responses to AZD1222 COVID-19 vaccine. In the study overall: Doses given second, at about 4 or about 12 weeks, were pooled. Overall study findings and caveats: White British ancestry dominated among donors, who included more females, and clonal diversity was possibly underestimated. Repertoire sampling was restricted to post-peak T cell response timepoints. Once two AZD1222 doses were given, Spike-specific TCR breadth and depth went up.

Data came from immunoSEQ multiplex PCR; TCRdb stores just in-frame clones and leaves some out. The repertoire has around 160,000 clones, about 88% of them found once; the top ten carry roughly 5.5%. The chain uses TRBV5-6 and TRBJ2-3, with 7 bases that match TRBD1. The receptor was isolated from an adult in good health. Sequences were derived from peripheral blood, sampled on day 0 of AZD1222 vaccination. The CDR3 spells CASSFYRGPGTDTQYF. Here the CDR3 DNA reads TGTGCCAGCAGCTTTTATAGGGGGCCTGGCACAGATACGCAGTATTTT.